This T cell receptor beta chain was profiled in a study of glioma-infiltrating T cells after dendritic cell vaccination. Comments on this clone: Its antigen is not known.

The data were produced by immunoSEQ multiplex PCR, yet TCRdb's version contains in-frame clones alone and is incomplete. In the table there are fewer than 70,000 clones, approximately 87% of which are singletons. General study results and limits: Higher pretreatment TIL content predicted longer progression-free time and survival. Only a small number of patients had complete blood and tumor samples.

Stated time point: after dendritic cell vaccination, including at tumor progression/relapse. Before vaccination, two weeks after the third vaccination, and at progression, PBMC were collected. Germline V CDR1 and CDR2: MGHRA, YSYEKL. The J segment lost 0 bases and the V segment lost 2 bases, leaving 2 bases of the junction unmatched. The length of the CDR3 is 17 residues. The material was blood, obtained after dendritic cell vaccination. This clonotype was sampled from a human donor with glioblastoma. The V call is TRBV4-1, the J call TRBJ2-2, with 11 bases fitting TRBD2. CDR3 residues: CASSQRLAGSNTGELFF. Here the CDR3 DNA reads TGCGCCAGCAGCCAACGACTAGCGGGATCGAACACCGGGGAGCTGTTTTTT.